What follows is one T cell receptor beta chain and its context. This clonotype was counted many times. Its cognate antigen has yet to be identified. Base quality data are lacking; no much larger clone is found one base away. The germline V gene specifies SQVTM as CDR1 and ANQGSEA as CDR2. The V end gives up 6 bases and the J end 4 bases, leaving 12 bases in the junction not matched to a gene. Spanning cysteine to phenylalanine, the CDR3 consists of 14 amino acids. Just CDR3 DNA is preserved here, 42 bases in frame from base 1. These data originate in a study of regulatory T cells in long-lasting Graves disease (dated by TCRdb to about 2021). In the study overall: Newly diagnosed Graves' disease patients had taken antithyroid drugs for less than 3 months. A total of roughly 33 samples were covered by TCR sequencing, comprising around 13 persistent and around 20 newly diagnosed Graves' disease patients. Patients with persistent Graves' disease were compared with patients with newly diagnosed Graves' disease using TCR sequencing and RNA sequencing of peripheral blood. The study took place in China and was registered as a clinical trial.

Preparation of the library involved multiplex PCR. TCRdb lists the instrument as Illumina HiSeq 4000. To build TCR beta libraries, CDR3 regions were amplified by Arm-PCR using iRepertoire HTBI primers. Before sequencing, the PCR products went through gel purification. On the study's bioinformatics: Gene usage analysis of CDR3 amino acid clonotypes relied on the 60 to 65 TRBV and about 15 TRBJ segments identified across samples. COPE and FqMerger were used to merge the filtered high-quality paired reads into contigs. BLAST was used to align contigs to IMGT TRBV, TRBD and TRBJ reference genes, and CDR3 was defined according to IMGT. Highly expanded clones were defined as clonotypes with a frequency above 0.1%. Shannon entropy served as the measure of repertoire diversity, while the Gini coefficient captured V-J evenness. A clonotype was considered public if more than one individual shared it. The public reads were reprocessed in TCRdb via fastp at Q25 and MiXCR, keeping in-frame beta chains. Each CDR3 protein gets just one entry, which takes the most common genes and DNA from the rows behind it. The V and J calls come from TCRdb's annotation, not from the publication. This sample lists under 300,000 distinct CDR3 sequences; 15% to 20% were detected once. 22% of the sample belongs to the ten largest clones.

What the authors observed across the whole study: Sequencing and analysis were restricted to the TCR beta chain. TRBV28, TRBJ1-2 and TRBJ2-5 were preferentially used in persistent disease, while TRBV20-1 and TRBJ2-1 were favored in newly diagnosed disease. The study examined only peripheral blood because the primary lesion, thyroid tissue, could not be accessed. The authors acknowledged the small sample size as a limitation that may reduce accuracy. Compared with newly diagnosed patients, patients with persistent Graves' disease had lower TCR Shannon entropy and fewer highly expanded clones, which suggests clonal expansion. More public clonotypes were shared among persistent patients (2,741) than among newly diagnosed patients (roughly 960).

This specimen's time point label, interpreted: newly diagnosed GD, antithyroid drugs for less than 3 months. For both TCR sequencing and RNA sequencing, RNA was extracted from PBMCs in TRIzol. The diagnosis of Graves' disease followed American Thyroid Association guidelines. The patients came from an endocrinology department in Xi'an, China. From each patient, about 8.9 milliliters of peripheral blood was collected into an EDTA anticoagulant tube. Ficoll Paque Plus density gradient separation was used to isolate PBMCs, and no further T cell sorting was done. RNA quality was checked with an Agilent 2100 Bioanalyzer and agarose gel, and concentration with a NanoDrop 2000.

The chain is assembled from TRBV29-1 and TRBJ2-7; TRBD2 lines up with 7 middle nucleotides. This TCR came from a female donor with Graves disease. Sequenced material: peripheral blood mononuclear cells (PBMCs), taken at new diagnosis, from a patient treated with antithyroid drugs. The DNA reads TGCAGCGTGGGCCTGGGAGGGAGCGGTTACGAGCAGTACTTC. It encodes CSVGLGGSGYEQYF.